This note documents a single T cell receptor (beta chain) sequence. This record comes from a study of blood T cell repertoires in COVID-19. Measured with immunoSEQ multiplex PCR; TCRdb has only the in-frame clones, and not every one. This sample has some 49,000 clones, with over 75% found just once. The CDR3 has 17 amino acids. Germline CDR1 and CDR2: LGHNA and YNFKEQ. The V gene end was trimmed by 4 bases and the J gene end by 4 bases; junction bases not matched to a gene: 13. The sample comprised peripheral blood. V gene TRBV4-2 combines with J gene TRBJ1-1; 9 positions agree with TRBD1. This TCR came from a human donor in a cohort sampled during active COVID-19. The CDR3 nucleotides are TGTGCCAGCAGCCCCGAACCCTGGGACAGGGTGGGCACTGAAGCTTTCTTT. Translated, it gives CASSPEPWDRVGTEAFF.